The clone carrying this TCR beta chain was recorded many times. Regions amplified from RNA transcripts were the TCR beta CDR3 regions. When the TCR CDR3 underwent first-round RT-PCR, the HTBI primer set was used. TCRdb recomputed calls from the multiplex PCR reads with MiXCR, one row per CDR3 protein. Of about 350,000 distinct CDR3 sequences listed, roughly 14% are singletons. This record belongs to a study of T cells in Graves' hyperthyroidism and ophthalmopathy. Uncontrolled infections, other autoimmune diseases, pregnancy or lactation led to exclusion of patients. The germline V gene encodes CDR1 MNHEY and CDR2 SVGEGT. V was clipped by 5 bases and J by 6 bases; unmatched bases: 8. This CDR3 is built from 14 residues.

J is TRBJ2-3 and V is TRBV6-2 or TRBV6-3; 7 bases are shared with TRBD2. The clonotype originates from a woman aged 25 to 39 with Graves' hyperthyroidism. The sequenced sample consisted of blood. CDR3 residues: CASSHAGDSDTQYF. DNA for the CDR3: TGTGCCAGCAGTCATGCGGGAGATTCGGATACGCAGTATTTT.